This record covers a single T cell receptor (beta chain). These data belong to a study of blood T cell repertoires in COVID-19. About the study: Sites across the United States, Italy and Spain contributed samples from acute and convalescent COVID-19. Sources were T cells, B-cell-depleted T cells, or PBMCs; the material itself was cDNA or gDNA.

Per the original data handling: Reference gene primer amplification yielded estimated nucleated cell counts. The assay was immunoSEQ multiplex PCR, and TCRdb's table has in-frame clones only and misses some. The D gene and trimming were derived from the DNA, and the V and J assignments and clone size from that table. The sample has fewer than 250,000 clones, about nine tenths seen once. V lost 0 bases and J 6 bases, leaving 10 bases between the germline ends. The CDR3 runs 14 residues. Germline assignment: CDR1 SGHRS and CDR2 YFSETQ. The chain has TRBV5-1 and TRBJ2-1; D perhaps matches TRBD2 (5 bases). The sequenced sample consisted of peripheral blood. The receptor comes from a man in his 70s with acute or convalescent COVID-19. The CDR3 protein is CASSLAGEGNEQFF. In DNA form, the CDR3 reads TGCGCCAGCAGCTTGGCAGGCGAGGGCAATGAGCAGTTCTTC.